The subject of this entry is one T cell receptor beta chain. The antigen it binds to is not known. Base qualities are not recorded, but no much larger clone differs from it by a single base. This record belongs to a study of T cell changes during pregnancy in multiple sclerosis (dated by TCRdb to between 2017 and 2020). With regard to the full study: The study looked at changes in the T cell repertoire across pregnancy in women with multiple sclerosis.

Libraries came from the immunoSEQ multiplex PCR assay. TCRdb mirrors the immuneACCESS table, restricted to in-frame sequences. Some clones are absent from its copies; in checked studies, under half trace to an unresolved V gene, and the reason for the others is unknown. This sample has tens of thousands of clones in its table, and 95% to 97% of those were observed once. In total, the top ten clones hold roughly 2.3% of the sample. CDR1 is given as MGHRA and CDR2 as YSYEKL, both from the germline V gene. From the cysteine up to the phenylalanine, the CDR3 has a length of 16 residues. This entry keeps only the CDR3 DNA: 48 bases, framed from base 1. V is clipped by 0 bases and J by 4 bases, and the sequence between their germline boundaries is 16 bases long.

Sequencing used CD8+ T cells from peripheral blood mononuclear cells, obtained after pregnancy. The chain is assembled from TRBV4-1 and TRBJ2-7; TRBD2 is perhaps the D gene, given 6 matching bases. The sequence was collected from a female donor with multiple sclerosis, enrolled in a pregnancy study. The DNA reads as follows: TGCGCCAGCAGCCAAGAGCTGGGCGGGACCCTGTACGAGCAGTACTTC. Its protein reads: CASSQELGGTLYEQYF.